This T cell receptor (beta chain) stems from a study of blood T cell repertoires in COVID-19. Overall study context: Specimens from acute and convalescent COVID-19 originated in the United States, Italy and Spain. The cDNA or gDNA used as material had been derived from T cells, B-cell-depleted T cells, or PBMCs.

The CDR3 sequence is 17 residues long. The germline V gene encodes CDR1 SGDLS and CDR2 YYNGEE. V shed 0 bases, J shed 3 bases, and the junction held 4 bases outside the gene matches. Under the authors' procedure: Reference gene primer amplification yielded estimated nucleated cell counts. TCRdb's copy holds only in-frame clones and misses some; the assay was immunoSEQ multiplex PCR. Clone size and V and J calls were adopted from that table, with D and trimming inferred from the DNA. Among roughly 700,000 clones listed, around 89% were seen once. Sequencing used peripheral blood. The chain links TRBV9 to TRBJ2-3; 13 bases are a match to TRBD2. This TCR was sampled from a young woman with acute or convalescent COVID-19. The CDR3 DNA reads as TGTGCCAGCAGCGTAGGGACTAGCGGGGGTAGGACAGATACGCAGTATTTT. This translates into CASSVGTSGGRTDTQYF.